This is a list of T cell receptor beta chains from one sample in a study of T cells in Graves' hyperthyroidism and ophthalmopathy. TCRdb called the multiplex PCR reads again in MiXCR, with one record for every CDR3 protein. Here the sample spans around 350,000 distinct CDR3 sequences, around 14% being singletons. The specimen was blood. The receptor set was obtained from a woman between 18 and 29 years old with Graves' hyperthyroidism. Both conserved end residues are part of each CDR3. A D gene is named only where the DNA matches it firmly. Only part of the rows carry a size: once, few, many, or a class if the clone is expanded.

TRBJ1-1 - TRBV12-3/TRBV12-4 - TGTGCCAGCACCTCGGGACGGGACATGAACACTGAAGCTTTCTTT CASTSGRDMNTEAFF
TRBJ1-4 - TRBV2 - TGTGCCAGCAGTGAAGTCGCCTACAGTGGTGAAAAACTGTTTTTT CASSEVAYSGEKLFF
TRBJ2-5 few TRBV5-1 - TGCGCCAGCAGCCCCCCCGAGGGGGAAGAGACCCAGTACTTC CASSPPEGEETQYF
TRBJ1-5 - TRBV5-5 - TGTGCCAGCAGCTTGGTTAGTAATAATCAGCCCCAGCATTTT CASSLVSNNQPQHF
TRBJ2-7 many TRBV4-1 - TGCGCCAGCAGCCCTTACGTCAAGGGTACCTACGAGCAGTACTTC CASSPYVKGTYEQYF
TRBJ1-3 many TRBV4-3 TRBD1 TGCGCCAGCAGCCAAGAACCGCGAGGACAGGCGCTCCTTGGAAACACCATATATTTT CASSQEPRGQALLGNTIYF
TRBJ1-2 many TRBV27 - TGTGCCAGCAGTCCGCCCCGTGGCGGCTACACCTTC CASSPPRGGYTF
TRBJ1-1 - TRBV28 - TGTGCCAGCAATCTTCAGGGGATCCGGAACACTGAAGCTTTCTTT CASNLQGIRNTEAFF
TRBJ2-3 many TRBV10-3 - TGTGCCATCAACTCGGGGATGGCCCGCGGCACAGATACGCAGTATTTT CAINSGMARGTDTQYF
TRBJ1-1 - TRBV3-1 - TGTGCCAGCAGCCTCAGGACCCGGTCGGCTGAAGCTTTCTTT CASSLRTRSAEAFF
TRBJ2-7 many TRBV29-1 TRBD2 TGCAGCGCTGGCGGACTAGCGGGAGACTACGAGCAGTACTTC CSAGGLAGDYEQYF
TRBJ2-7 few TRBV5-6 - TGTGCCAGCAGCCGTGAGTTATACGAGCAGTACTTC CASSRELYEQYF
TRBJ2-3 many TRBV7-2 TRBD2 TGTGCCAGCAGCTCCTCCGGGGCGGGAGGACTCACAGATACGCAGTATTTT CASSSSGAGGLTDTQYF
TRBJ2-5 few TRBV20-1 - TGCAGTGCTAGGGCACGTCCAGTTGGAAAGACCCAGTACTTC CSARARPVGKTQYF
TRBJ1-2 many TRBV2 - TGTGCCAGCAGTGAGCACCCTGCGCCGTATGGCTACACCTTC CASSEHPAPYGYTF
TRBJ2-7 many TRBV7-8 TRBD1 TGTGCCAGCAGCTCCTCGAGGGGGCGTCTCTACGAGCAGTACTTC CASSSSRGRLYEQYF
TRBJ2-1 many TRBV2 TRBD2 TGTGCCAGCAAGCGACTAGCGGGTTACAATGAGCAGTTCTTC CASKRLAGYNEQFF
TRBJ1-6 many TRBV7-3 - TGTGCCAGCAGTACAGGGAGTGGTAATTCACCCCTCCACTTT CASSTGSGNSPLHF